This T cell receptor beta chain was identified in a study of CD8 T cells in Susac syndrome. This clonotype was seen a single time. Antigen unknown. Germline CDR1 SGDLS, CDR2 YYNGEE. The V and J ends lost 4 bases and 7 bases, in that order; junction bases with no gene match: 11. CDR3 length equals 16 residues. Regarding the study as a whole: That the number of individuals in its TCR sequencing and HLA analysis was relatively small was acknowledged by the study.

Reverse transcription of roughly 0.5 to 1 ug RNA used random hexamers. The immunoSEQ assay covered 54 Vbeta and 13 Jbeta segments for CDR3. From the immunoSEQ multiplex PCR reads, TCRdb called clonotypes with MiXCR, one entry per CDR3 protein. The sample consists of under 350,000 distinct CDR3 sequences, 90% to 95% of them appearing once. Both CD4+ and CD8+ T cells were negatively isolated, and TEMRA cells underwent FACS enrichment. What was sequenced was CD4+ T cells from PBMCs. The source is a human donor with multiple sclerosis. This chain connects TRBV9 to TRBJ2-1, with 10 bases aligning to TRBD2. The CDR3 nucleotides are TGTGCCAGCAGCCTGTCAGCTAGCGGGAGATTGAATGAGCAGTTCTTC. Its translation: CASSLSASGRLNEQFF.